This T cell receptor beta chain comes out of a study of T cells in Graves' hyperthyroidism and ophthalmopathy. Exclusions: uncontrolled infection, other autoimmune disease, pregnancy, lactation. Fresh 10 ml peripheral blood yielded PBMCs. This clonotype was observed many times. TCR beta CDR3 region amplification was performed from RNA transcripts. The HTBI primer set was used in a first-round RT-PCR of the TCR CDR3. TCRdb redid the calling of the multiplex PCR reads with MiXCR, one entry per CDR3 protein. There are 550,000 to 850,000 distinct CDR3 sequences in the sample; 18% occur only once, and approximately 15% lies in the top ten. The length of the CDR3 is 13 residues. The V gene's germline CDR1 is SGHRS and CDR2 YFSETQ. V gave up 4 bases and J gave up 2 bases, with 7 bases separating them.

The clonotype originates from a woman in her forties or fifties with Graves' hyperthyroidism that later progressed to Graves' ophthalmopathy. Source material: blood. The genes are TRBV5-1 and TRBJ1-5; weak D call: TRBD1 (5 bases). This CDR3 reads CASSARGNQPQHF. CDR3 DNA: TGCGCCAGCAGCGCCAGGGGCAATCAGCCCCAGCATTTT.